This TCR beta chain was obtained from a study of T cell responses to AZD1222 COVID-19 vaccine. Study outcomes and limitations: It was only after the peak T cell response that any repertoires were sampled.

TCRdb's table, derived via immunoSEQ multiplex PCR, lists solely in-frame clones and lacks some. The table shows roughly 120,000 clones, with 70% to 90% occurring only once. Points on this clone: Its antigen remains unknown.

The germline V gene has CDR1 KGHDR and CDR2 SFDVKD. V gave up 4 bases and J gave up 4 bases, with 9 bases separating them. The CDR3 has 13 amino acids. The clonotype comes from an adult in good health. The material was peripheral blood, obtained on day 0 of MenACWY control vaccination. The chain combines TRBV24-1 with TRBJ1-2; D is perhaps TRBD1 (5 bases). CDR3 nucleotide sequence: TGTGCCACCAGTGACGGGGGTTCCTATGGCTACACCTTC. This translates into CATSDGGSYGYTF.